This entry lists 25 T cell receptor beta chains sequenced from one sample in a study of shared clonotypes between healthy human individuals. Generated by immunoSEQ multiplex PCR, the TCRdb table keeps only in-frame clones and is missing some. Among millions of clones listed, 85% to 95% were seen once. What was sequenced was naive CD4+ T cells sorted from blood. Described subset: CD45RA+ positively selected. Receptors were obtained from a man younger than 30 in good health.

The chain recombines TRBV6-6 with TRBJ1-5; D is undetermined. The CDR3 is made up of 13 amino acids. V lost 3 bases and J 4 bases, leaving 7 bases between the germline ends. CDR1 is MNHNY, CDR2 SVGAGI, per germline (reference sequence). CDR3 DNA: TGTGCCAGCAGTTATACTCCGAATCAGCCCCAGCATTTT. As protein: CASSYTPNQPQHF.

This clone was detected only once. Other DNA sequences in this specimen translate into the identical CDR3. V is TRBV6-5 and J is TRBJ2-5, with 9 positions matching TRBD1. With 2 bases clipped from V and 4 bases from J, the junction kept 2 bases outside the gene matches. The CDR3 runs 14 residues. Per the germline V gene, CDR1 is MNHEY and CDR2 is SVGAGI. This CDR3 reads CASSYNRGRETQYF. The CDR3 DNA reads TGTGCCAGCAGTTACAACAGGGGGCGAGAGACCCAGTACTTC.

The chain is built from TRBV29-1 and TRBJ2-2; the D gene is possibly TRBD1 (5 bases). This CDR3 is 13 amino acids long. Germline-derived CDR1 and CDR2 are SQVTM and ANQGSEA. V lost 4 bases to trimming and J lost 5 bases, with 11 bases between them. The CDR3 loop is CSVGSRGTGELFF. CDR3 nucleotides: TGCAGCGTTGGGAGTAGGGGAACCGGGGAGCTGTTTTTT.

This chain's CDR3 is CASIRSTGIGAEAFF. CDR3 DNA: TGTGCCAGCATTAGAAGTACAGGGATTGGCGCTGAAGCTTTCTTT. The V call is TRBV25-1, the J call TRBJ1-1, with D possibly being TRBD1 (6 bases). V dropped 7 bases and J dropped 6 bases, with 21 bases sitting between them. The length of the CDR3 is 15 residues. Per the germline V gene, CDR1 is MGHDK and CDR2 is SYGVNS. Complete variable domain (other parts from reference TRBV25-1 and TRBJ1-1): EADIYQTPRYLVIGTGKKITLECSQTMGHDKMYWYQQDPGMELHLIHYSYGVNSTEKGDLSSESTVSRIRTEHFPLTLESARPSHTSQYLCASIRSTGIGAEAFFGQGTRLTVV.

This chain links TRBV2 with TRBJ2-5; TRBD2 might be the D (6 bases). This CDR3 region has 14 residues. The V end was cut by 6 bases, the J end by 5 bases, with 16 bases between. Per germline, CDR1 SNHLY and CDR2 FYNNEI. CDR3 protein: CASRARTAGETQYF. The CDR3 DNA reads TGTGCCAGCAGAGCACGGACGGCGGGGGAGACCCAGTACTTC. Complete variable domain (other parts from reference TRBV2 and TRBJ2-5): EPEVTQTPSHQVTQMGQEVILRCVPISNHLYFYWYRQILGQKVEFLVSFYNNEISEKSEIFDDQFSVERPDGSNFTLKIRSTKLEDSAMYFCASRARTAGETQYFGPGTRLLVL.

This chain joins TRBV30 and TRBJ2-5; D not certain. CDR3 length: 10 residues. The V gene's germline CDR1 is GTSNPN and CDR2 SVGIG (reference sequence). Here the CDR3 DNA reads TGTGCAATCCGGCAAGAGACCCAGTACTTC. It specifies CAIRQETQYF.

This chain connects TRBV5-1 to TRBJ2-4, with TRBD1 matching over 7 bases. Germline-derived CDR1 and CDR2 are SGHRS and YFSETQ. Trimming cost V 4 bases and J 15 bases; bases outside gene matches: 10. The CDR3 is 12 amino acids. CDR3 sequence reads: CASSGETGAGYF. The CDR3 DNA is TGCGCCAGCAGCGGAGAAACAGGGGCGGGGTACTTC.

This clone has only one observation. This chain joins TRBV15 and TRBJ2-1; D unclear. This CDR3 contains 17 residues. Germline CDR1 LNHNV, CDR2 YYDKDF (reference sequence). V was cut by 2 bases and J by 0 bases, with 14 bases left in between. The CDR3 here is CATSRLGPQSSYNEQFF. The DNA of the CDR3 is TGTGCCACCAGCAGATTAGGACCCCAATCCTCCTACAATGAGCAGTTCTTC.

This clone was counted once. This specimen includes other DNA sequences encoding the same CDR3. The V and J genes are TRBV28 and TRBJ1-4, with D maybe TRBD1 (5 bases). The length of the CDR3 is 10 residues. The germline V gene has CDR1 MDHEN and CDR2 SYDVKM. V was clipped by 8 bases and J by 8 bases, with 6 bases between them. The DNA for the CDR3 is TGTGCCAGCGGGGGAGAAAAACTGTTTTTT. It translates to CASGGEKLFF.

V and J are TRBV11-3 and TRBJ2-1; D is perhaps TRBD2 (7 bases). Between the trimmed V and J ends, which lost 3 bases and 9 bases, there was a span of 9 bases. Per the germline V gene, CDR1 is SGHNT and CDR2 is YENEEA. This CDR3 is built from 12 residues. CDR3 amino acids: CASSLGGGEQFF. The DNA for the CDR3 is TGTGCCAGCAGCTTGGGAGGGGGTGAGCAGTTCTTC.

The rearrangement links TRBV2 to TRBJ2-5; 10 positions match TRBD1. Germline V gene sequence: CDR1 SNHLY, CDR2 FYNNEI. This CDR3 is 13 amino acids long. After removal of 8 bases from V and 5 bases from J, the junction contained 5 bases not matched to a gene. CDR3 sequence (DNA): TGTGCCAGCCGGGGACAGGGGTTTGAGACCCAGTACTTC. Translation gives CASRGQGFETQYF.

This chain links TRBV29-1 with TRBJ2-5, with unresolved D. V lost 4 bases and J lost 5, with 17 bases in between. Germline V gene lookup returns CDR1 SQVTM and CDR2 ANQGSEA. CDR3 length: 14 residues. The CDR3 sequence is CSVVIRVPLETQYF. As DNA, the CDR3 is TGCAGCGTTGTAATAAGGGTTCCGCTGGAGACCCAGTACTTC. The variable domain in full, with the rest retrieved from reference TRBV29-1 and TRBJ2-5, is SAVISQKPSRDICQRGTSLTIQCQVDSQVTMMFWYRQQPGQSLTLIATANQGSEATYESGFVIDKFPISRPNLTFSTLTVSNMSPEDSSIYLCSVVIRVPLETQYFGPGTRLLVL.

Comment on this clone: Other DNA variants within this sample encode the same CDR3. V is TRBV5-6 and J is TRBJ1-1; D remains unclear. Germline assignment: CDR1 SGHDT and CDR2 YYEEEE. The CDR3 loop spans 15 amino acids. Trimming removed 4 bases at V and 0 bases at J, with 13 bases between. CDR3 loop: CASSPLGGLNTEAFF. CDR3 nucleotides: TGTGCCAGCAGCCCCCTGGGAGGGTTGAACACTGAAGCTTTCTTT.

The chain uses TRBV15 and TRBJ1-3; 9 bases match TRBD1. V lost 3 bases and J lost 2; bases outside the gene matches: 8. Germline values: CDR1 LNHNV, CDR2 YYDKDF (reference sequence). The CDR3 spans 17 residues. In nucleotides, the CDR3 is TGTGCCACCAGCAGGGGTAAGTGGGACAGGGCTGGAAACACCATATATTTT. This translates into CATSRGKWDRAGNTIYF. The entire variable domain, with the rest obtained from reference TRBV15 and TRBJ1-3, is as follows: DAMVIQNPRYQVTQFGKPVTLSCSQTLNHNVMYWYQQKSSQAPKLLFHYYDKDFNNEADTPDNFQSRRPNTSFCFLDIRSPGLGDTAMYLCATSRGKWDRAGNTIYFGEGSWLTVV.

In DNA, the CDR3 is TGTGCCTGGCACAGGGGGGGCTACGAGCAGTACTTC. It codes for CAWHRGGYEQYF. V is TRBV30 and J is TRBJ2-7; possibly TRBD1 for D (8 bases). CDR1 and CDR2 from the germline V gene are GTSNPN and SVGIG (reference sequence). V was shortened by 5 bases and J by 3 bases, with 11 bases between the two germline ends. The CDR3 spans 12 residues.

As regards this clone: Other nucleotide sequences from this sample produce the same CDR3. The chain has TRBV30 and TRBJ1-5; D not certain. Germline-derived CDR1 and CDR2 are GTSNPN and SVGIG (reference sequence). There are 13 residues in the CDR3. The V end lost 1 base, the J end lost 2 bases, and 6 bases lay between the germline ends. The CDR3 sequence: CAWSAQGNQPQHF. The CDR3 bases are TGTGCCTGGAGTGCCCAGGGCAATCAGCCCCAGCATTTT.

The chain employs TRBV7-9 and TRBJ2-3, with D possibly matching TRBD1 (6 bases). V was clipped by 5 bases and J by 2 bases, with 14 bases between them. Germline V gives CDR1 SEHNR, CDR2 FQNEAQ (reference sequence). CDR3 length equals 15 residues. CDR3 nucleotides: TGTGCCAGCAGCCTGAGAGGGGGTAACACAGATACGCAGTATTTT. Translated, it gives CASSLRGGNTDTQYF.

DNA of the CDR3: TGTGCCAGCAGCGTAGAGGAGACTGGGGCCAACGTCCTGACTTTC. Amino acids: CASSVEETGANVLTF. V is TRBV9 and J is TRBJ2-6; D remains unclear. From germline, CDR1 is SGDLS and CDR2 YYNGEE. V was cut by 0 bases and J by 2 bases, with 6 bases left in between. This CDR3 is built from 15 residues.

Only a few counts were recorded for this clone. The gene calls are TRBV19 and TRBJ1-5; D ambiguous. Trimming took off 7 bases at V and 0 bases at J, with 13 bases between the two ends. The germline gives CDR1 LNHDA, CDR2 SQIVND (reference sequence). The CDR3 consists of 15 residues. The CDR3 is CASTDRGDSNQPQHF. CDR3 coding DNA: TGTGCCAGTACAGACCGGGGAGATAGCAATCAGCCCCAGCATTTT.

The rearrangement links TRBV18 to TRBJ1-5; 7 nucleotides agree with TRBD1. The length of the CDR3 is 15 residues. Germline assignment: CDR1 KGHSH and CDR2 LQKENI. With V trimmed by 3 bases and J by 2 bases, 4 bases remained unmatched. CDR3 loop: CASSPAGGGNQPQHF. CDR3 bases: TGTGCCAGCTCACCTGCAGGGGGAGGCAATCAGCCCCAGCATTTT.

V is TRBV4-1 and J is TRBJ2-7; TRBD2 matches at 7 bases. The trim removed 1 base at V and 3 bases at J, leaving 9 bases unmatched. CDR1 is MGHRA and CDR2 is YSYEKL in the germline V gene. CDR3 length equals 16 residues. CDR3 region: CASSQGGRVPNYEQYF. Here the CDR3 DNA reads TGCGCCAGCAGCCAAGGCGGGAGAGTTCCGAACTACGAGCAGTACTTC.

This CDR3 is CASAGATGELFF. CDR3 DNA sequence: TGTGCCAGCGCAGGGGCCACCGGGGAGCTGTTTTTT. The V call is TRBV6-5, the J call TRBJ2-2, with D tentatively TRBD1 (6 bases). Per germline, CDR1 MNHEY and CDR2 SVGAGI. Trimming shortened V by 8 bases and J by 4 bases, and 8 bases separated the two germline ends. This CDR3 spans 12 amino acids.

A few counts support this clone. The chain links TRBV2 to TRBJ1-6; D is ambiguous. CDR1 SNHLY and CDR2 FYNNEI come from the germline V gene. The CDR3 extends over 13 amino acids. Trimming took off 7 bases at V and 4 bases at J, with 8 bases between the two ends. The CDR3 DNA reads TGTGCCAGCACGGGGAGGTATAATTCACCCCTCCACTTT. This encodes CASTGRYNSPLHF.

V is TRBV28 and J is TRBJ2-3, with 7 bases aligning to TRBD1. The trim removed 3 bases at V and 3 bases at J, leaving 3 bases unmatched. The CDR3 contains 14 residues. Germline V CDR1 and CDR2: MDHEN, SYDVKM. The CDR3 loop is CASSLTGRTDTQYF. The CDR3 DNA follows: TGTGCCAGCAGTTTGACAGGGCGGACAGATACGCAGTATTTT.

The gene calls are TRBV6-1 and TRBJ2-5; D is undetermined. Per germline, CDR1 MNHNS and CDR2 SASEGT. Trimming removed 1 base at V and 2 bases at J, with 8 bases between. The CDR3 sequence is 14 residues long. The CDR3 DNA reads TGTGCCAGCAGTGAAGGGACGTCTCAAGAGACCCAGTACTTC. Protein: CASSEGTSQETQYF.